What follows are 11 T cell receptor beta chains derived from one specimen sequenced in a study of cytomegalovirus exposure and HLA in healthy donors. Some clones are missing from TCRdb's copy, which holds only in-frame ones; the method was immunoSEQ multiplex PCR. The table lists over 110,000 clones, around 87% of them singletons, with roughly 9.4% in the top ten. The sequenced sample consisted of PBMCs. The source of these receptors is a man younger than 35 in good health and CMV-seropositive.

This clone was seen more than once but under ten times. The J gene is TRBJ2-5, the V gene TRBV27; TRBD2 aligns across 16 bases. V gave up 6 bases and J gave up 2 bases; unmatched junction bases: 6. The germline gives CDR1 MNHEY, CDR2 SMNVEV (reference sequence). CDR3 size: 17 residues. CDR3 amino acids: CASRTGLAGGNQETQYF. The CDR3 DNA reads as TGTGCCAGCAGGACGGGACTAGCGGGGGGGAATCAAGAGACCCAGTACTTC.

The rearrangement joins TRBV5-1 to TRBJ1-2; 10 bases match TRBD1. Germline CDR1 SGHRS, CDR2 YFSETQ. This CDR3 region has 16 residues. V lost 5 bases and J lost 7; bases outside the gene matches: 14. This CDR3 is CASRSLGQGETAGYTF. The CDR3 DNA sequence: TGCGCCAGCAGGTCCCTTGGACAGGGGGAAACGGCTGGCTACACCTTC. The whole variable domain, remainder taken from reference TRBV5-1 and TRBJ1-2, is KAGVTQTPRYLIKTRGQQVTLSCSPISGHRSVSWYQQTPGQGLQFLFEYFSETQRNKGNFPGRFSGRQFSNSRSEMNVSTLELGDSALYLCASRSLGQGETAGYTFGSGTRLTVV.

V is TRBV2 and J is TRBJ1-2; 9 bases match TRBD1. Germline CDR1 reads SNHLY; CDR2 reads FYNNEI. The CDR3 has 16 residues. V shed 1 base, J shed 3 bases, and the junction held 6 bases outside the gene matches. This chain's CDR3 is CASSEVNRGQDYGYTF. CDR3 bases: TGTGCCAGCAGTGAAGTCAACAGGGGGCAGGACTATGGCTACACCTTC.

This clone was seen once. The gene calls are TRBV5-1 and TRBJ2-3, with a possible D match to TRBD1 (6 bases). Per germline, CDR1 SGHRS and CDR2 YFSETQ. V was clipped by 0 bases and J by 2 bases, with 13 bases between them. This CDR3 is 16 amino acids long. DNA of the CDR3: TGCGCCAGCAGCTTGGTCCCAGGGGCCAACACAGATACGCAGTATTTT. This sequence encodes CASSLVPGANTDTQYF. The full variable domain, its missing parts supplied by reference TRBV5-1 and TRBJ2-3, is KAGVTQTPRYLIKTRGQQVTLSCSPISGHRSVSWYQQTPGQGLQFLFEYFSETQRNKGNFPGRFSGRQFSNSRSEMNVSTLELGDSALYLCASSLVPGANTDTQYFGPGTRLTVL.

The V call is TRBV27, the J call TRBJ1-1; D might be TRBD1 (5 bases). Germline V gives CDR1 MNHEY, CDR2 SMNVEV (reference sequence). V lost 7 bases and J lost 4, with 16 bases in between. The CDR3 is 14 amino acids. CDR3 coding DNA: TGTGCCAGCAATCAAGATCAGGGTAGCACTGAAGCTTTCTTT. Encoded protein: CASNQDQGSTEAFF.

The rearrangement links TRBV13 to TRBJ1-1; a possible D gene is TRBD1 (5 bases). V lost 5 bases and J 1 base, leaving 23 bases between the germline ends. Germline V gene data show CDR1 as PRHDT and CDR2 as FYEKMQ (reference sequence). The CDR3 has 18 residues. CDR3 loop: CASSPLRGLSVANTEAFF. CDR3 nucleotide sequence: TGTGCCAGCAGCCCCCTCCGGGGGTTATCGGTAGCGAACACTGAAGCTTTCTTT.

This rearrangement joins TRBV28 to TRBJ1-2; no definite D call. The CDR3 loop spans 13 amino acids. Germline values: CDR1 MDHEN, CDR2 SYDVKM. V dropped 2 bases and J dropped 5 bases, with 9 bases sitting between them. Here the CDR3 reads CASSLTGNYGYTF. For the CDR3, the DNA is TGTGCCAGCAGTTTAACGGGGAATTATGGCTACACCTTC.

The chain is built from TRBV5-6 and TRBJ1-2; 7 positions match TRBD1. Losses at the gene ends were 4 bases for V and 8 bases for J; bases not matched to a gene: 14. The V gene's germline CDR1 is SGHDT and CDR2 YYEEEE. CDR3 size: 15 residues. CDR3 amino acids: CASSRMGTAGRGYTF. For the CDR3, the DNA is TGTGCCAGCAGCCGTATGGGGACAGCCGGAAGGGGCTACACCTTC. Complete variable domain (other parts from reference TRBV5-6 and TRBJ1-2): DAGVTQSPTHLIKTRGQQVTLRCSPKSGHDTVSWYQQALGQGPQFIFQYYEEEERQRGNFPDRFSGHQFPNYSSELNVNALLLGDSALYLCASSRMGTAGRGYTFGSGTRLTVV.

The chain carries TRBV9 and TRBJ2-5; a possible D gene is TRBD1 (6 bases). The length of the CDR3 is 18 residues. The V gene lost 0 bases and the J gene lost 5 bases, with 23 bases spanning the gap. CDR1 is SGDLS and CDR2 is YYNGEE in the germline V gene. The CDR3 loop reads CASSVVVVGGPDKETQYF. In nucleotides, the CDR3 is TGTGCCAGCAGCGTAGTTGTGGTTGGGGGCCCCGATAAGGAGACCCAGTACTTC.

The chain carries TRBV5-6 and TRBJ2-3; 10 nucleotides line up with TRBD2. CDR3 length: 16 residues. From germline, CDR1 is SGHDT and CDR2 YYEEEE. Losses at the gene ends were 6 bases for V and 5 bases for J; bases not matched to a gene: 12. The CDR3 spells CASNWGLAGVIDTQYF. DNA of the CDR3: TGTGCCAGCAACTGGGGTCTAGCGGGAGTTATAGATACGCAGTATTTT.

The rearrangement links TRBV5-1 to TRBJ1-2, with TRBD1 matching 8 bases. CDR1 is SGHRS, CDR2 YFSETQ, per germline. The CDR3 totals 15 residues. After removal of 4 bases from V and 0 bases from J, the junction contained 5 bases not matched to a gene. The CDR3 sequence: CASSPGTGTNYGYTF. CDR3 sequence (DNA): TGCGCCAGCAGCCCCGGGACAGGAACTAACTATGGCTACACCTTC.